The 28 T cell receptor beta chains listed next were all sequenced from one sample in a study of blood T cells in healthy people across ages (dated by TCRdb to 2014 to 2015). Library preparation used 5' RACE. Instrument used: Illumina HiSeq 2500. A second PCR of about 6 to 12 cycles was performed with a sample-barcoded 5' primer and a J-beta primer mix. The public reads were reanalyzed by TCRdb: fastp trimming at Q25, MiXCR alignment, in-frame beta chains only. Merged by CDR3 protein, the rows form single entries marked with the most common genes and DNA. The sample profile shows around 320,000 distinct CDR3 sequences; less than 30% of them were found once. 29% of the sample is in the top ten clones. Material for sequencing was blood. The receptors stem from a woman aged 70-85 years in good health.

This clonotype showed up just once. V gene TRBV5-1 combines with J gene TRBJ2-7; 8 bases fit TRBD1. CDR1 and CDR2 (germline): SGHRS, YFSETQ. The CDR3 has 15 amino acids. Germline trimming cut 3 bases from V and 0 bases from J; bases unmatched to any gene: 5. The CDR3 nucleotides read TGCGCCAGCAGCTCAACAGGGGGTGGCTCCTACGAGCAGTACTTC. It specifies CASSSTGGGSYEQYF.

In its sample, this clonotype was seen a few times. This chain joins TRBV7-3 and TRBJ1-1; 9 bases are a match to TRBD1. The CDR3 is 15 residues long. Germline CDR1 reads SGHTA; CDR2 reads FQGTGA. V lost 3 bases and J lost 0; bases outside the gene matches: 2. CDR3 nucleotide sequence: TGTGCCAGCAGCTTCGGGACAGGGATGAACACTGAAGCTTTCTTT. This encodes CASSFGTGMNTEAFF.

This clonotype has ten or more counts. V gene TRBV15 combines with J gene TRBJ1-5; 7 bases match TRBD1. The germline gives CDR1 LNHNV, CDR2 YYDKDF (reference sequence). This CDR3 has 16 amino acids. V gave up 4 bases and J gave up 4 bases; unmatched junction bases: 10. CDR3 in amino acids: CATSKIFGTANQPQHF. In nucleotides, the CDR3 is TGTGCCACCAGCAAAATTTTCGGGACAGCGAATCAGCCCCAGCATTTT.

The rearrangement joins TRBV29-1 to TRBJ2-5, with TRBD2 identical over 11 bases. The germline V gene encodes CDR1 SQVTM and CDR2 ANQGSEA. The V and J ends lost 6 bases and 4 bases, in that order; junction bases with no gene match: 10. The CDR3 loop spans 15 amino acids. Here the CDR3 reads CSVQRTLAGAETQYF. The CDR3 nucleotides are TGCAGCGTCCAACGCACACTAGCGGGAGCAGAGACCCAGTACTTC.

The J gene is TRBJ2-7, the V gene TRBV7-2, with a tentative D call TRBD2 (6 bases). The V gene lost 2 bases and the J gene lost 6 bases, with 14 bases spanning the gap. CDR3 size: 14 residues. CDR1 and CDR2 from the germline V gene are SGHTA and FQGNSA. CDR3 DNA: TGTGCCAGCAGCTTAAATGGGAGGACGGGCGAGCAGTACTTC. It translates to CASSLNGRTGEQYF.

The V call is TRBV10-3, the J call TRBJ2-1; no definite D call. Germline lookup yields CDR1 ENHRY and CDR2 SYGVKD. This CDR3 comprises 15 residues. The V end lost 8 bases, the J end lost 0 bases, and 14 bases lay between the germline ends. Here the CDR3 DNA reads TGTGCCATCGGTCCGAAAAAGAGCTCCTACAATGAGCAGTTCTTC. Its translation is CAIGPKKSSYNEQFF.

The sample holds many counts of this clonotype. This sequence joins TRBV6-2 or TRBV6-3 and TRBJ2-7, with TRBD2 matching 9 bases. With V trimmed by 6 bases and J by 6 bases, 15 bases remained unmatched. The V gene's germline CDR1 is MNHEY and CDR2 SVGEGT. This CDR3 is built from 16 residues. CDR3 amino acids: CASRQSGRMLVGEQYF. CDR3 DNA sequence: TGTGCCAGCAGACAGAGCGGGAGGATGTTGGTAGGCGAGCAGTACTTC.

This CDR3 is CASSFWGGGETQYF. The CDR3 region has the DNA TGCGCCAGCAGCTTTTGGGGAGGAGGAGAGACCCAGTACTTC. The chain recombines TRBV5-1 with TRBJ2-5; a possible D gene is TRBD2 (6 bases). The V and J ends lost 2 bases and 4 bases respectively, with 12 bases between them. This CDR3 spans 14 amino acids. Looked up from germline, CDR1 is SGHRS and CDR2 is YFSETQ.

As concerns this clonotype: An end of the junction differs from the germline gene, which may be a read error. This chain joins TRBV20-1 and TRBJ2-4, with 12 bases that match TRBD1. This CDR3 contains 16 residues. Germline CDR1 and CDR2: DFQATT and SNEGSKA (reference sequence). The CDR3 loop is CSGLPPGQGAKSIQYF. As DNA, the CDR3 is TGCAGTGGCCTCCCTCCGGGACAGGGGGCCAAAAGCATTCAGTACTTC.

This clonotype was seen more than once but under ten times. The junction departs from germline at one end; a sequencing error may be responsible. The CDR3 sequence: CASRLGGIHSYEQYF. The CDR3 bases are TGTGCCAGCAGATTAGGGGGAATACACTCCTACGAGCAGTACTTC. The rearrangement links TRBV12-3 or TRBV12-4 to TRBJ2-7, with a tentative D call TRBD1 (6 bases). CDR3 size: 15 residues.

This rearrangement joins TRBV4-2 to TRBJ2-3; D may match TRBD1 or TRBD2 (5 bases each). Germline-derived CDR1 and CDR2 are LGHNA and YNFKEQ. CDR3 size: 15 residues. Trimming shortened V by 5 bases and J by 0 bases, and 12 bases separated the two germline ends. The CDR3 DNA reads TGTGCCAGCAGCTCCCTCGGGGCCAGCACAGATACGCAGTATTTT. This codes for CASSSLGASTDTQYF.

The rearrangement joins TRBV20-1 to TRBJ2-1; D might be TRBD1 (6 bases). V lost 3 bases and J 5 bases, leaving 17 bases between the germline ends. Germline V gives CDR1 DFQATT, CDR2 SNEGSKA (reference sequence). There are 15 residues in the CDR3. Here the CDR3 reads CSASPAYRVDNEQFF. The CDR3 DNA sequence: TGCAGTGCTAGTCCGGCGTACAGGGTAGACAATGAGCAGTTCTTC.

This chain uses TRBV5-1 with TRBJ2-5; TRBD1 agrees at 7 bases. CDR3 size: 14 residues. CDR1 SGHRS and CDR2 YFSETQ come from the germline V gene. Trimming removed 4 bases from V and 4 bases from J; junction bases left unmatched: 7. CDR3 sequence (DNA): TGCGCCAGCAGCCCGGGGACAGATAGAGAGACCCAGTACTTC. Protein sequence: CASSPGTDRETQYF.

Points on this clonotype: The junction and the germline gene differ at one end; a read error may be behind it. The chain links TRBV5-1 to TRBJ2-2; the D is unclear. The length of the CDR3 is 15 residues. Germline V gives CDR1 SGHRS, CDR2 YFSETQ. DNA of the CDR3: TGCGCCGGCAGCTTACTCATGGGCCCCACCGGGGAGCTGTTTTTT. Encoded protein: CAGSLLMGPTGELFF.

The CDR3 spells CASSLVPGITNNEQFF. DNA of the CDR3: TGCGCCAGCAGCTTGGTTCCAGGGATAACCAACAATGAGCAGTTCTTC. J is TRBJ2-1 and V is TRBV5-1, with D possibly matching TRBD1 (5 bases). V was pared by 0 bases and J by 5 bases, with 15 bases between. Germline V gives CDR1 SGHRS, CDR2 YFSETQ. CDR3 length: 16 residues.

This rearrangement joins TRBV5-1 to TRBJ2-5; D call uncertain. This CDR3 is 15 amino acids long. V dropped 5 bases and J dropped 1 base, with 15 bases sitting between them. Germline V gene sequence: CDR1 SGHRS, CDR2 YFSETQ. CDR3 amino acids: CASSLQADTQETQYF. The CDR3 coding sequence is TGCGCCAGCAGTTTGCAGGCTGACACCCAAGAGACCCAGTACTTC.

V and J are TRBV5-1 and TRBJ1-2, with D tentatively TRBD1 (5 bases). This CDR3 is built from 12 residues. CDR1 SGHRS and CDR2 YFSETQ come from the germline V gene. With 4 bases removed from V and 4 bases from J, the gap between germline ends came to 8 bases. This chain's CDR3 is CASSEGRYGYTF. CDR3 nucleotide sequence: TGCGCCAGCAGCGAGGGACGCTATGGCTACACCTTC.

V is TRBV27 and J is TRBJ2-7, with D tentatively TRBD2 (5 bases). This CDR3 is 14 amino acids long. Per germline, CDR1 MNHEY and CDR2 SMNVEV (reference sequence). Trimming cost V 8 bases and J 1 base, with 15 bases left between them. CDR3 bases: TGTGCCAGCCGGACGGAGGCATTTTCCTACGAGCAGTACTTC. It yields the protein CASRTEAFSYEQYF.

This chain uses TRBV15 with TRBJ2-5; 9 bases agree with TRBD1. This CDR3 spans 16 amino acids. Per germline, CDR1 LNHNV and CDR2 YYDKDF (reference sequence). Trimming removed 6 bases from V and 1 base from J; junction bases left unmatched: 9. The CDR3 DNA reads TGTGCCACCAGTTTACGTCCGACAGGGGGCCAAGAGACCCAGTACTTC. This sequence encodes CATSLRPTGGQETQYF.

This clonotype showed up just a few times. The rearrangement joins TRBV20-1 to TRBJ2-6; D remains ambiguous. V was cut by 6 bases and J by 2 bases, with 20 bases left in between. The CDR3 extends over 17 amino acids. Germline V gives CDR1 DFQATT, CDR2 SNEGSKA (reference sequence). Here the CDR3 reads CSAEARRVKAGANVLTF. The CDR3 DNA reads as TGCAGTGCCGAGGCCAGAAGGGTAAAGGCTGGGGCCAACGTCCTGACTTTC.

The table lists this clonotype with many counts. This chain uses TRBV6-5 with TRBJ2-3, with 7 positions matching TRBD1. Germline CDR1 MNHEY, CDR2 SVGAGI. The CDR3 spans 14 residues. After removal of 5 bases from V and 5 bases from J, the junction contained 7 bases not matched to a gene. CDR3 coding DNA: TGTGCCAGCAGTACTCAGACAGGGCAAGATACGCAGTATTTT. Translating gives CASSTQTGQDTQYF.

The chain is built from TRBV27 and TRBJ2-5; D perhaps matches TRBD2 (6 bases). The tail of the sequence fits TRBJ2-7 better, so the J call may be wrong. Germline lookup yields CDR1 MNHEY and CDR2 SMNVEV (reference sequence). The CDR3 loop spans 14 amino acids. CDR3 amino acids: CASSLGTEIYEQYF. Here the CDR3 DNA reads TGTGCCAGCAGTCTCGGGACTGAAATCTACGAGCAGTACTTC.

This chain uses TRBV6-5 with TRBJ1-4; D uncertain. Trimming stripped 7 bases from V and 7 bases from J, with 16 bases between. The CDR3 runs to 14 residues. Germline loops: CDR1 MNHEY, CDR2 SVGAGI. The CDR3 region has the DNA TGTGCCAGCACCAAAGGCGGGAGTGGTGAAAAACTGTTTTTT. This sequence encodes CASTKGGSGEKLFF.

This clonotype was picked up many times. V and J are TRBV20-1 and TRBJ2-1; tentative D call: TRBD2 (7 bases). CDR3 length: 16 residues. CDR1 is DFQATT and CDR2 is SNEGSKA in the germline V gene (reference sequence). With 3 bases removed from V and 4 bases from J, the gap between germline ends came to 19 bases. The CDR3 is CSARRQVAGAYNEQFF. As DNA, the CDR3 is TGCAGTGCTAGGCGGCAGGTGGCGGGGGCTTACAATGAGCAGTTCTTC.

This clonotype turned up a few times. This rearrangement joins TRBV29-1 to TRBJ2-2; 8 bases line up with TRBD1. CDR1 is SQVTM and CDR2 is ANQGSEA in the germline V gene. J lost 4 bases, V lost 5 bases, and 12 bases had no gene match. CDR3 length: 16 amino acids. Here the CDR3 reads CSVLDLTQGATGELFF. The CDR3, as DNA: TGCAGCGTTCTAGATCTAACCCAGGGGGCCACCGGGGAGCTGTTTTTT.

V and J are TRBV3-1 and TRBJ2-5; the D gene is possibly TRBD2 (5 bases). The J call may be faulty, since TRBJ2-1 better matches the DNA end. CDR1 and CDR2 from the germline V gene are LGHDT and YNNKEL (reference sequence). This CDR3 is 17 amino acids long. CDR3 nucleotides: TGTGCCAGCAGCCGAATCCCAGACTATCCCAATTACAATGAGCAGTTCTTC. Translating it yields CASSRIPDYPNYNEQFF.

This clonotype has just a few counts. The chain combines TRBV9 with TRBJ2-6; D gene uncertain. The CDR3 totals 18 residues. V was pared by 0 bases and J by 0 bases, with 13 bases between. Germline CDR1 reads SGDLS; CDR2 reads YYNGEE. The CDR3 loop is CASSVVPSVTSGANVLTF. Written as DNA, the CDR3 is TGTGCCAGCAGCGTAGTCCCTAGTGTTACCTCTGGGGCCAACGTCCTGACTTTC.

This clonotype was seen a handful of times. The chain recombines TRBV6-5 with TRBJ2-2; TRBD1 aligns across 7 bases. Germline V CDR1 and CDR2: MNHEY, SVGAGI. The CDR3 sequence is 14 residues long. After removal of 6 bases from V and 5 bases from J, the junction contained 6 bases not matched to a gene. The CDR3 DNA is TGTGCCAGCAGCTTGACAGGGTGGACCGGGGAGCTGTTTTTT. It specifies CASSLTGWTGELFF.